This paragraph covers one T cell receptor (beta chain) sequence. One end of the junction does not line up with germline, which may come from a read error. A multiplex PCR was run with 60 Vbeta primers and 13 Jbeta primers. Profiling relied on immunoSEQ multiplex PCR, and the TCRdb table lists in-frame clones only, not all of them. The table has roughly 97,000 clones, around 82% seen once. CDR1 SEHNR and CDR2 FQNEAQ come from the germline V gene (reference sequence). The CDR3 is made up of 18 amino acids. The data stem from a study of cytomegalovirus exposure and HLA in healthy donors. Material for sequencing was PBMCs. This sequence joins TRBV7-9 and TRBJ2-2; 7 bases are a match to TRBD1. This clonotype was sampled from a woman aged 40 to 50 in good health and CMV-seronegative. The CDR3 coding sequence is TGTTCCAGCAGCGCCGCCCTAGGACAGGTGGCGAACACCGGGGAGCTGTTTTTT. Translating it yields CSSSAALGQVANTGELFF.